The 27 T cell receptor beta chains below were found in one sample sequenced in a study of human T cells and chemical hapten exposure. Sample time point: patch test 3, about 24 weeks after DPC sensitization. The treatment here: therapeutic diphenylcyclopropenone sensitization with weekly scalp DPC. TCRdb redid the calling of the RACE reads with MiXCR, one entry per CDR3 protein. The repertoire has fewer than 200,000 distinct CDR3 sequences, 28% of them found once; the top ten carry 2.1%. The sequenced sample was whole blood, obtained in connection with sensitization to the hapten diphenylcyclopropenone (DPC). The receptor source for this set is a woman younger than 30 with alopecia areata. Some clones in this sample may be carry-over from other donors' samples.

The chain combines TRBV7-2 with TRBJ2-2; no firm D call. The CDR3 has 14 residues. V was shortened by 7 bases and J by 4 bases, with 13 bases between the two germline ends. Germline CDR1 and CDR2: SGHTA and FQGNSA. The CDR3 reads CASIYGSPTGELFF. The DNA for the CDR3 is TGTGCCAGCATCTATGGGTCACCCACCGGGGAGCTGTTTTTT.

The rearrangement links TRBV29-1 to TRBJ1-1, with D tentatively TRBD1 (6 bases). Per the germline V gene, CDR1 is SQVTM and CDR2 is ANQGSEA. The V end was cut by 1 base, the J end by 0 bases, with 9 bases between. There are 14 residues in the CDR3. Here the CDR3 reads CSVEGAGVNTEAFF. CDR3 DNA: TGCAGCGTTGAAGGGGCAGGGGTGAACACTGAAGCTTTCTTT.

This rearrangement joins TRBV4-3 to TRBJ1-6; D is possibly TRBD1 (6 bases). Germline V gene lookup returns CDR1 LGHNA and CDR2 YSLEER. V was pared by 4 bases and J by 9 bases, with 16 bases between. The length of the CDR3 is 15 residues. CDR3 nucleotide sequence: TGCGCCAGCAGCCCAGGAGGGGGAGGGAGTTCACCCCTCCACTTT. It is translated as CASSPGGGGSSPLHF.

Only a few counts were recorded for this clonotype. This chain connects TRBV7-6 to TRBJ2-7; 7 bases map to TRBD1. This CDR3 is 15 amino acids long. The V segment lost 6 bases and the J segment 3 bases; nucleotides outside the gene matches: 11. From germline, CDR1 is SGHVS and CDR2 FNYEAQ. CDR3 sequence: CASSPGQRTFYEQYF. The CDR3 DNA follows: TGTGCCAGCAGTCCGGGACAGCGGACCTTCTACGAGCAGTACTTC. The whole variable domain, remainder taken from reference TRBV7-6 and TRBJ2-7, is GAGVSQSPRYKVTKRGQDVALRCDPISGHVSLYWYRQALGQGPEFLTYFNYEAQQDKSGLPNDRFSAERPEGSISTLTIQRTEQRDSAMYRCASSPGQRTFYEQYFGPGTRLTVT.

This chain uses TRBV2 with TRBJ2-3; TRBD2 might be the D (5 bases). V was trimmed by 8 bases and J by 2 bases, leaving 20 bases between them. Germline V gene sequence: CDR1 SNHLY, CDR2 FYNNEI. The CDR3 runs to 16 residues. The CDR3 loop is CASRPGLPVHTDTQYF. CDR3 DNA sequence: TGTGCCAGCCGGCCCGGACTGCCGGTACACACAGATACGCAGTATTTT.

This chain links TRBV25-1 with TRBJ2-4; D remains ambiguous. V was shortened by 6 bases and J by 4 bases, with 7 bases between the two germline ends. This CDR3 has 12 residues. CDR1 is MGHDK, CDR2 SYGVNS, per germline. As DNA, the CDR3 is TGTGCCAGCAGGGGTCCGAAAAACATTCAGTACTTC. It codes for CASRGPKNIQYF.

V gene TRBV9 combines with J gene TRBJ2-7; no definite D call. The CDR3 contains 14 residues. CDR1 is SGDLS and CDR2 is YYNGEE in the germline V gene. Trimming removed 3 bases at V and 3 bases at J, with 13 bases between. The CDR3 nucleotides are TGTGCCAGCAGCGCCCAGGAAAAGAACTACGAGCAGTACTTC. It codes for CASSAQEKNYEQYF.

This clonotype has a handful of counts. The chain is built from TRBV7-2 and TRBJ2-2; D not certain. From germline, CDR1 is SGHTA and CDR2 FQGNSA. This CDR3 contains 15 residues. The V end was cut by 5 bases, the J end by 4 bases, with 14 bases between. CDR3 loop: CASSQVRQATGELFF. The CDR3 nucleotides are TGTGCCAGCAGCCAAGTGCGTCAAGCCACCGGGGAGCTGTTTTTT. The variable domain in full, with the rest retrieved from reference TRBV7-2 and TRBJ2-2, is GAGVSQSPSNKVTEKGKDVELRCDPISGHTALYWYRQSLGQGLEFLIYFQGNSAPDKSGLPSDRFSAERTGGSVSTLTIQRTQQEDSAVYLCASSQVRQATGELFFGEGSRLTVL.

The rearrangement links TRBV7-9 to TRBJ1-2; a possible D gene is TRBD1 (6 bases). This CDR3 is 14 amino acids long. V was pared by 4 bases and J by 3 bases, with 12 bases between. The V gene's germline CDR1 is SEHNR and CDR2 FQNEAQ (reference sequence). DNA for the CDR3: TGTGCCAGCAGCTATACAACAGGGTACTATGGCTACACCTTC. As protein: CASSYTTGYYGYTF.

As regards this clonotype: A much larger clone differs by one base, so this may be a read error. The chain is built from TRBV5-1 and TRBJ2-1, with TRBD2 identical over 10 bases. The germline CDR1 and CDR2 sequences are SGHRS and YFSETQ. CDR3 length: 14 residues. This chain's CDR3 is CVSKRASGSGEQFF. The DNA for the CDR3 is TGCGTCAGCAAGCGGGCTAGCGGGAGTGGTGAGCAGTTCTTC.

This clonotype occurred a few times. This chain joins TRBV20-1 and TRBJ2-3; unclear D gene. Trimming pared 3 bases from V and 0 bases from J, leaving 7 bases between. Germline V gene data show CDR1 as DFQATT and CDR2 as SNEGSKA (reference sequence). This CDR3 region has 13 residues. The CDR3 DNA reads TGCAGTGCTAGTCAGGCGAGCACAGATACGCAGTATTTT. It encodes CSASQASTDTQYF.

The chain recombines TRBV6-2 or TRBV6-3 with TRBJ2-7, with D perhaps matching TRBD1 or TRBD2 (5 bases each). This CDR3 is 14 amino acids long. V dropped 0 bases and J dropped 3 bases, with 9 bases sitting between them. Germline loops: CDR1 MNHEY, CDR2 SVGEGT. The CDR3 bases are TGTGCCAGCAGTTACTCGATGGGGGTCTACGAGCAGTACTTC. It is translated as CASSYSMGVYEQYF.

This clonotype turned up a few times. The gene calls are TRBV20-1 and TRBJ2-7; D possibly uses TRBD1 or TRBD2 (6 bases each). Germline CDR1 and CDR2: DFQATT and SNEGSKA (reference sequence). V dropped 0 bases and J dropped 0 bases, with 27 bases sitting between them. The CDR3 runs 20 residues. In nucleotides, the CDR3 is TGCAGTGCTAGAGATTGGGGGGCAGGCAGGGACCTACTTAGCTCCTACGAGCAGTACTTC. Translating it yields CSARDWGAGRDLLSSYEQYF.

V usage is TRBV20-1 and J usage is TRBJ2-4, with TRBD2 as a possible D gene (5 bases). V gave up 3 bases and J gave up 8 bases, with 14 bases separating them. Per the germline V gene, CDR1 is DFQATT and CDR2 is SNEGSKA (reference sequence). The length of the CDR3 is 13 residues. As DNA, the CDR3 is TGCAGTGCTAGCGGGATTACCGAGGACATTCAGTACTTC. It specifies CSASGITEDIQYF.

This clonotype was found a few times. The V gene is TRBV11-2, the J gene TRBJ1-1, with D unresolved. The CDR3 sequence is 12 residues long. Germline V gene sequence: CDR1 SGHAT, CDR2 FQNNGV. The germline V and J ends were trimmed by 0 bases and 10 bases, with 9 bases remaining between them. The DNA for the CDR3 is TGTGCCAGCAGCTTAGATCCCCCAAGAGCTTTCTTT. The encoded protein is CASSLDPPRAFF.

The chain employs TRBV29-1 and TRBJ1-5; 7 bases fit TRBD1. With 4 bases clipped from V and 7 bases from J, the junction kept 10 bases outside the gene matches. CDR3 length: 14 residues. Per the germline V gene, CDR1 is SQVTM and CDR2 is ANQGSEA. The CDR3 reads CSVVIGGRTQPQHF. CDR3 nucleotide sequence: TGCAGCGTTGTAATAGGGGGCAGAACGCAGCCCCAGCATTTT. The full variable domain, completed using reference TRBV29-1 and TRBJ1-5, is SAVISQKPSRDICQRGTSLTIQCQVDSQVTMMFWYRQQPGQSLTLIATANQGSEATYESGFVIDKFPISRPNLTFSTLTVSNMSPEDSSIYLCSVVIGGRTQPQHFGDGTRLSIL.

The chain employs TRBV11-3 and TRBJ2-1; D is unclear. V dropped 0 bases and J dropped 9 bases, with 9 bases sitting between them. CDR1 and CDR2 from the germline V gene are SGHNT and YENEEA. The CDR3 has 13 amino acids. As DNA, the CDR3 is TGTGCCAGCAGCTTAGATTCCACGACTGAGCAGTTCTTC. It is translated as CASSLDSTTEQFF.

This clonotype was seen ten or more times. The chain employs TRBV5-1 and TRBJ2-3; TRBD2 agrees at 7 bases. Germline CDR1 reads SGHRS; CDR2 reads YFSETQ. J was trimmed by 2 bases and V by 7 bases; bases with no gene match: 7. This CDR3 comprises 14 residues. The DNA for the CDR3 is TGCGCCAGCGCCCCGCGGGAGCACACAGATACGCAGTATTTT. It yields the protein CASAPREHTDTQYF.

The chain uses TRBV15 and TRBJ2-7, with 10 bases that match TRBD1. The CDR3 contains 14 residues. The germline gives CDR1 LNHNV, CDR2 YYDKDF (reference sequence). Unmatched junction bases numbered 3, after V lost 4 bases and J lost 3 bases. The CDR3 spells CATSKDRGHYEQYF. CDR3 DNA: TGTGCCACCAGCAAAGACAGGGGGCACTACGAGCAGTACTTC.

V and J are TRBV29-1 and TRBJ2-7; D remains unclear. From germline, CDR1 is SQVTM and CDR2 ANQGSEA. V lost 3 bases and J lost 10, with 22 bases in between. The CDR3 is 14 amino acids. The CDR3 loop reads CSVEAGPGRMIQYF. The CDR3 DNA reads as TGCAGCGTTGAGGCTGGCCCGGGCCGGATGATCCAGTACTTC.

This clonotype was counted only a few times. CDR3 nucleotide sequence: TGCGCCAGCACCCTCGGACAGGGGTTAGGGGAGCTGTTTTTT. Residues: CASTLGQGLGELFF. V and J are TRBV4-1 and TRBJ2-2, with TRBD1 identical over 9 bases. With V trimmed by 7 bases and J by 8 bases, 8 bases remained unmatched. The germline CDR1 and CDR2 sequences are MGHRA and YSYEKL. The CDR3 sequence is 14 residues long.

The V and J genes are TRBV6-2 or TRBV6-3 and TRBJ2-1, with 13 bases fitting TRBD2. The CDR3 has 15 residues. Looked up from germline, CDR1 is MNHEY and CDR2 is SVGEGT. Trimming removed 5 bases from V and 9 bases from J; junction bases left unmatched: 7. The CDR3 nucleotides read TGTGCCAGCAGTCCCACTAGCGGGAGGGCCAGTGAGCAGTTCTTC. Its protein product is CASSPTSGRASEQFF.

This clonotype has just a few counts. The rearrangement links TRBV5-1 to TRBJ2-1; D remains unclear. V lost 2 bases to trimming and J lost 5 bases, with 17 bases between them. This CDR3 region has 16 residues. The germline CDR1 and CDR2 sequences are SGHRS and YFSETQ. CDR3 nucleotides: TGCGCCAGCAGCTTAGGTCTGACCGCCGCCGACAATGAGCAGTTCTTC. Its translation is CASSLGLTAADNEQFF.

The V and J genes are TRBV12-3 or TRBV12-4 and TRBJ2-1; D gene ambiguous. This CDR3 comprises 13 residues. Trimming stripped 6 bases from V and 6 bases from J, with 12 bases between. DNA of the CDR3: TGTGCCAGCAGCAGGCTCCCTTTCAATGAGCAGTTCTTC. Its translation is CASSRLPFNEQFF.

This chain uses TRBV21-1 with TRBJ2-7; the D segment call TRBD2 is taken from the table without a DNA check. TRBV21-1 is reported as a pseudogene. This CDR3 region has 14 residues. CDR3 region: CASSGGTSADEQYF. The CDR3 DNA sequence: TGTGCCAGCAGCGGTGGGACTAGCGCCGACGAGCAGTACTTC.

V usage is TRBV4-2 and J usage is TRBJ2-3; D may be TRBD2 (6 bases). The CDR3 spans 17 residues. Germline assignment: CDR1 LGHNA and CDR2 YNFKEQ. V gave up 3 bases and J gave up 9 bases, with 25 bases separating them. CDR3: CASSHALSGLPSTTQYF. CDR3 coding DNA: TGTGCCAGCAGCCATGCCCTCTCGGGACTCCCGAGCACGACGCAGTATTTT.

The chain employs TRBV6-2 or TRBV6-3 and TRBJ2-7, with 12 bases aligning to TRBD2. The CDR3 sequence is 17 residues long. Germline assignment: CDR1 MNHEY and CDR2 SVGEGT. The trim removed 5 bases at V and 0 bases at J, leaving 8 bases unmatched. CDR3 sequence (DNA): TGTGCCAGCAGTACTGGACTAGCGGGAAGGATCTCCTACGAGCAGTACTTC. Translated: CASSTGLAGRISYEQYF.